This TCR beta chain was recorded in a study of T cell repertoires in cytomegalovirus infection. At the level of the study: It was the public TCR beta signatures that indicated both CMV infection and matching HLA type. Whole-study results and caveats: The study identified carriers of CMV plus the relevant HLA from cumulative public TCR beta family frequency. The ex vivo response was dominated by HLA-C-restricted CMV-specific TCR beta clonotypes.

TCRdb re-called the reads with MiXCR, one entry per CDR3 protein. The repertoire includes over 150,000 distinct CDR3 sequences, about 17% of them detected once, and 20% to 25% sits in the top ten. The CDR3 extends over 15 amino acids. V lost 3 bases, J lost 7 bases, and 17 bases lay in between. CDR1 and CDR2 from the germline V gene are SGHKS and YYEKEE (reference sequence). This clonotype occurred a few times. No antigen is known for it. The sequencing sample was made of CD8+ T cells from PBMCs. This TCR derives from a human donor in good health (CMV status not recorded). Some clones in this sample may be carry-over from other donors' samples. This rearrangement joins TRBV5-5 to TRBJ1-5; possibly TRBD1 for D (6 bases). The CDR3 sequence: CASSSGQGNNQPQHF. CDR3 nucleotides: TGTGCCAGCAGCTCGGGCCAGGGGAACAACCAGCCCCAGCATTTT.